Presented here are 25 T cell receptor beta chains from one specimen sequenced in a study of CD8+ T cells in alopecia areata. Regarding treatment: oral pan-JAK inhibitor, 5-10 mg twice daily. cDNA reverse transcribed from extracted RNA served as the sequencing template. Sequencing was performed with immunoSEQ multiplex PCR; in TCRdb, only in-frame clones are kept and a portion is missing. The sample holds 150,000 to 250,000 clones, 58% seen once. Sequenced material: CD4+ T cells sorted from blood, taken at week 24, from a patient treated with tofacitinib. The receptors shown here come from a human donor with alopecia areata.

The V and J genes are TRBV28 and TRBJ2-7, with 8 bases identical to TRBD1. This CDR3 comprises 12 residues. Germline-derived CDR1 and CDR2 are MDHEN and SYDVKM. J lost 2 bases, V lost 11 bases, and 5 bases had no gene match. CDR3 DNA sequence: TGTGCCGTCAGGGGGCAAACCTACGAGCAGTACTTC. This gives the protein CAVRGQTYEQYF.

This rearrangement joins TRBV4-3 to TRBJ2-7; no clear D gene. Trimming took 3 bases from V and 2 from J, leaving 11 bases between them. CDR3 length: 14 amino acids. CDR1 and CDR2 (germline): LGHNA, YSLEER. CDR3 region: CASSQDVNTYEQYF. The CDR3, as DNA: TGCGCCAGCAGCCAGGACGTTAACACCTACGAGCAGTACTTC.

This clone came up once. This chain joins TRBV7-2 and TRBJ2-3; a weak D match, TRBD2 (5 bases). The V end was cut by 5 bases, the J end by 0 bases, with 15 bases between. The CDR3 is made up of 16 amino acids. Germline lookup yields CDR1 SGHTA and CDR2 FQGNSA. Here the CDR3 reads CASSLSTGLSTDTQYF. As DNA, the CDR3 is TGTGCCAGCAGCCTATCCACGGGATTAAGCACAGATACGCAGTATTTT.

The chain has TRBV11-3 and TRBJ2-1; D uncertain. V was cut by 5 bases and J by 5 bases, with 10 bases left in between. The germline V gene encodes CDR1 SGHNT and CDR2 YENEEA. CDR3 size: 13 residues. The CDR3 DNA follows: TGTGCCAGCAGCGGCGACTCACACAATGAGCAGTTCTTC. Translation: CASSGDSHNEQFF.

The chain is built from TRBV29-1 and TRBJ1-1; 7 bases match TRBD1. There are 13 residues in the CDR3. After removal of 6 bases from V and 3 bases from J, the junction contained 7 bases not matched to a gene. The germline gives CDR1 SQVTM, CDR2 ANQGSEA. CDR3: CSVSGQLDTEAFF. As DNA, the CDR3 is TGCAGCGTCTCGGGACAGCTGGACACTGAAGCTTTCTTT. The full variable domain, completed using reference TRBV29-1 and TRBJ1-1, is SAVISQKPSRDICQRGTSLTIQCQVDSQVTMMFWYRQQPGQSLTLIATANQGSEATYESGFVIDKFPISRPNLTFSTLTVSNMSPEDSSIYLCSVSGQLDTEAFFGQGTRLTVV.

The V and J genes are TRBV7-9 and TRBJ2-7, with D perhaps TRBD1 (6 bases). Germline V gene lookup returns CDR1 SEHNR and CDR2 FQNEAQ (reference sequence). The CDR3 spans 15 residues. The V gene lost 1 base and the J gene lost 3 bases, with 13 bases spanning the gap. CDR3 region: CASSLVGGGNYEQYF. In DNA, the CDR3 is TGTGCCAGCAGCTTAGTGGGTGGGGGCAACTACGAGCAGTACTTC.

The rearrangement uses TRBV5-1 and TRBJ2-7; TRBD1 aligns across 8 bases. Germline CDR1 SGHRS, CDR2 YFSETQ. J was trimmed by 6 bases and V by 5 bases; bases with no gene match: 7. The CDR3 totals 13 residues. The CDR3 nucleotides are TGCGCCAGCAGGGAGACAGGGGAAGGCGAGCAGTACTTC. Its translation: CASRETGEGEQYF.

J is TRBJ2-7 and V is TRBV30, with D perhaps matching TRBD2 (6 bases). V lost 1 base and J 5 bases, leaving 9 bases between the germline ends. The CDR3 consists of 12 residues. Germline CDR1 and CDR2: GTSNPN and SVGIG (reference sequence). The CDR3: CAWSATSNEQYF. In DNA, the CDR3 is TGTGCCTGGAGTGCCACTAGCAACGAGCAGTACTTC.

This clone was recorded once. This sequence joins TRBV18 and TRBJ2-3; 8 positions agree with TRBD2. Germline values: CDR1 KGHSH, CDR2 LQKENI. V lost 0 bases and J lost 2; bases outside the gene matches: 7. The CDR3 extends over 17 amino acids. DNA of the CDR3: TGTGCCAGCTCACCACCGGAGACGGGGGGGATCACAGATACGCAGTATTTT. This translates into CASSPPETGGITDTQYF.

V gene TRBV30 combines with J gene TRBJ2-5; a weak D match, TRBD2 (6 bases). V lost 2 bases, J lost 6 bases, and 13 bases lay in between. The CDR3 extends over 13 amino acids. Germline V lookup: CDR1 GTSNPN, CDR2 SVGIG (reference sequence). The DNA for the CDR3 is TGTGCCTGGAGTTTGGAGGGTGGACAGACCCAGTACTTC. It codes for CAWSLEGGQTQYF.

The chain combines TRBV10-3 with TRBJ2-5; D unresolved. Trimming took 10 bases from V and 2 from J, leaving 11 bases between them. Germline V CDR1 and CDR2: ENHRY, SYGVKD. The CDR3 runs 12 residues. CDR3 sequence (DNA): TGTGCCACCGGTCGCGGACAAGAGACCCAGTACTTC. It specifies CATGRGQETQYF.

The V gene is TRBV27, the J gene TRBJ2-5; TRBD2 matches at 11 bases. The end of the DNA is better explained by TRBJ2-7, so the J call may be wrong. The V gene's germline CDR1 is MNHEY and CDR2 SMNVEV (reference sequence). CDR3 length: 13 residues. CDR3 in amino acids: CASRLAGAYEQYF. The CDR3 DNA reads as TGTGCCAGCAGACTAGCGGGAGCCTACGAGCAGTACTTC.

The chain has TRBV19 and TRBJ2-7, with unresolved D. The CDR3 sequence is 14 residues long. With 5 bases removed from V and 1 base from J, the gap between germline ends came to 12 bases. CDR1 is LNHDA and CDR2 is SQIVND in the germline V gene (reference sequence). CDR3 region: CASSLAGRSYEQYF. The CDR3 bases are TGTGCCAGTAGTCTGGCAGGCCGATCCTACGAGCAGTACTTC. Variable domain in full (rest from reference TRBV19 and TRBJ2-7): DGGITQSPKYLFRKEGQNVTLSCEQNLNHDAMYWYRQDPGQGLRLIYYSQIVNDFQKGDIAEGYSVSREKKESFPLTVTSAQKNPTAFYLCASSLAGRSYEQYFGPGTRLTVT.

This clone showed up just once. The chain carries TRBV4-3 and TRBJ2-2; D not resolved. Per germline, CDR1 LGHNA and CDR2 YSLEER. With 3 bases removed from V and 3 bases from J, the gap between germline ends came to 8 bases. There are 14 residues in the CDR3. CDR3 DNA: TGCGCCAGCAGCCAGGAGCCTTACACCGGGGAGCTGTTTTTT. Its translation: CASSQEPYTGELFF.

V usage is TRBV10-3 and J usage is TRBJ2-5; D remains ambiguous. This CDR3 spans 13 amino acids. The V gene lost 4 bases and the J gene lost 2 bases, with 8 bases spanning the gap. The V gene's germline CDR1 is ENHRY and CDR2 SYGVKD. The CDR3, as DNA: TGTGCCATCAGTGGTAACGGGCAAGAGACCCAGTACTTC. Amino acids: CAISGNGQETQYF.

The CDR3 reads CSVRTGPGSPLHF. The CDR3 DNA is TGCAGCGTCAGAACAGGGCCAGGTTCACCCCTCCACTTT. V gene TRBV29-1 combines with J gene TRBJ1-6; TRBD1 is a possible D gene (6 bases). Germline V CDR1 and CDR2: SQVTM, ANQGSEA. There are 13 residues in the CDR3. Trimming took 6 bases from V and 9 from J, leaving 15 bases between them.

The chain uses TRBV9 and TRBJ2-5, with 9 bases that match TRBD2. The trim removed 4 bases at V and 3 bases at J, leaving 10 bases unmatched. This CDR3 contains 16 residues. Per the germline V gene, CDR1 is SGDLS and CDR2 is YYNGEE. The CDR3 sequence: CASSPPRASGEETQYF. The CDR3 nucleotides read TGTGCCAGCAGCCCCCCCAGGGCTAGCGGGGAAGAGACCCAGTACTTC. The full variable domain, completed using reference TRBV9 and TRBJ2-5, is DSGVTQTPKHLITATGQRVTLRCSPRSGDLSVYWYQQSLDQGLQFLIQYYNGEERAKGNILERFSAQQFPDLHSELNLSSLELGDSALYFCASSPPRASGEETQYFGPGTRLLVL.

The V gene is TRBV6-6, the J gene TRBJ1-5; no firm D call. The V gene's germline CDR1 is MNHNY and CDR2 SVGAGI (reference sequence). Deletions cut 9 bases from V and 5 bases from J, with 14 bases between. The CDR3 is made up of 13 amino acids. The DNA of the CDR3 is TGTGCCAGTGAGTCGGGGTGGGATCAGCCCCAGCATTTT. Translation gives CASESGWDQPQHF.

The rearrangement joins TRBV7-7 to TRBJ2-3; no firm D call. With 6 bases removed from V and 4 bases from J, the gap between germline ends came to 14 bases. CDR3 size: 14 residues. Per the germline V gene, CDR1 is SSHAT and CDR2 is FNYEAQ (reference sequence). The CDR3 here is CASSPANGADTQYF. DNA for the CDR3: TGTGCCAGCAGTCCCGCCAATGGGGCAGATACGCAGTATTTT.

The sample holds a few counts of this clone. The CDR3 DNA sequence: TGCGCCAGCAGCCCGACCTTTAGGTATACGCAGTATTTT. Encoded protein: CASSPTFRYTQYF. This chain joins TRBV23-1 and TRBJ2-3; D is unclear. TRBV23-1 is an ORF for which the function is uncertain. This CDR3 is 13 amino acids long. V was pared by 6 bases and J by 7 bases, with 14 bases between.

This sequence joins TRBV9 and TRBJ2-2; 7 bases map to TRBD2. Germline-derived CDR1 and CDR2 are SGDLS and YYNGEE. Losses at the gene ends were 6 bases for V and 1 base for J; bases not matched to a gene: 3. The CDR3 consists of 14 residues. This CDR3 reads CASTGGQNTGELFF. CDR3 sequence (DNA): TGTGCCAGCACGGGGGGTCAGAACACCGGGGAGCTGTTTTTT.

The V call is TRBV5-1, the J call TRBJ2-7; maybe TRBD1 (5 bases). This CDR3 has 15 residues. Deletions cut 0 bases from V and 2 bases from J, with 12 bases between. Germline CDR1 SGHRS, CDR2 YFSETQ. CDR3 sequence reads: CASSLAPQDAYEQYF. The CDR3 DNA is TGCGCCAGCAGCTTGGCCCCACAGGACGCCTACGAGCAGTACTTC.

The chain links TRBV23-1 to TRBJ1-6; a weak D match, TRBD1 (5 bases). TRBV23-1 is an open reading frame, and its role is uncertain. The CDR3 spans 14 residues. Trimming stripped 6 bases from V and 9 bases from J, with 15 bases between. The CDR3 DNA is TGCGCCAGCAGAACGGGACTCCAAGTTTCACCCCTCCACTTT. It codes for CASRTGLQVSPLHF.

This clone came up a few times. The chain employs TRBV7-9 and TRBJ1-5, with a possible D match to TRBD1 (5 bases). Trimming left V 5 bases short and J 3 bases short, with 8 bases between. The CDR3 runs 13 residues. CDR1 SEHNR and CDR2 FQNEAQ come from the germline V gene (reference sequence). CDR3 sequence: CASSRGYNQPQHF. The CDR3 DNA reads TGTGCCAGCAGCAGGGGATACAATCAGCCCCAGCATTTT. The full variable domain, rest sourced from reference TRBV7-9 and TRBJ1-5, is DTGVSQNPRHKITKRGQNVTFRCDPISEHNRLYWYRQTLGQGPEFLTYFQNEAQLEKSRLLSDRFSAERPKGSFSTLEIQRTEQGDSAMYLCASSRGYNQPQHFGDGTRLSIL.

The chain uses TRBV5-1 and TRBJ2-1; 11 bases agree with TRBD2. J gave up 4 bases and V 2 bases, and 2 bases lay outside the gene matches. The CDR3 is 15 amino acids. Germline assignment: CDR1 SGHRS and CDR2 YFSETQ. The CDR3 loop reads CASSLGTSGYNEQFF. The CDR3 DNA sequence: TGCGCCAGCAGCTTAGGGACTAGCGGTTACAATGAGCAGTTCTTC.